The 20 T cell receptor beta chains below were found in one sample sequenced in a study of T-cell memory formation after mild COVID-19. TCRdb independently ran MiXCR on the 5' RACE reads; one entry per CDR3 protein. The data hold some 310,000 distinct CDR3 sequences, with around 20% observed a single time. The sample comprised PBMCs or a T cell subset sorted from them (not recorded which). The receptors shown here come from a man between 18 and 29 years old who had mild COVID-19 (a few samples of this study predate the infection). Cell type and time point are not known.

This clonotype has only a few counts. The genes are TRBV15 and TRBJ1-1, with TRBD1 matching 8 bases. CDR1 and CDR2 (germline): LNHNV, YYDKDF (reference sequence). V gave up 8 bases and J gave up 3 bases; unmatched junction bases: 5. The CDR3 runs to 13 residues. CDR3 coding DNA: TGTGCCACCCGGGACAGGACCTACACTGAAGCTTTCTTT. It specifies CATRDRTYTEAFF.

The chain is built from TRBV5-1 and TRBJ1-6, with D unclear. The V and J ends lost 2 bases and 8 bases respectively, with 14 bases between them. Germline lookup yields CDR1 SGHRS and CDR2 YFSETQ. This CDR3 is 15 amino acids long. CDR3: CASSFEAPPDSPLHF. The CDR3 nucleotides are TGCGCCAGCAGCTTCGAGGCCCCCCCGGATTCACCCCTCCACTTT.

V usage is TRBV7-8 and J usage is TRBJ2-3; D might be TRBD1 or TRBD2, each matching 5 bases. Between the trimmed V and J ends, which lost 6 bases and 4 bases, there was a span of 14 bases. Germline assignment: CDR1 SGHVS and CDR2 FQNEAQ. CDR3 length: 14 amino acids. The CDR3 here is CASSSGTRADTQYF. In DNA form, the CDR3 reads TGTGCCAGCAGTTCCGGGACCAGGGCAGATACGCAGTATTTT. Together with reference TRBV7-8 and TRBJ2-3, the CDR3 gives the full variable domain: GAGVSQSPRYKVAKRGQDVALRCDPISGHVSLFWYQQALGQGPEFLTYFQNEAQLDKSGLPSDRFFAERPEGSVSTLKIQRTQQEDSAVYLCASSSGTRADTQYFGPGTRLTVL.

The genes are TRBV2 and TRBJ2-5, with TRBD2 identical over 7 bases. V lost 4 bases to trimming and J lost 5 bases; unmatched junction nucleotides: 13. Germline CDR1 SNHLY, CDR2 FYNNEI. There are 16 residues in the CDR3. CDR3 sequence: CASSAYPSGNQETQYF. The CDR3 bases are TGTGCCAGCAGTGCTTACCCCAGCGGGAATCAGGAGACCCAGTACTTC.

The chain employs TRBV10-3 and TRBJ2-3, with 7 nucleotides matching TRBD1. Germline-derived CDR1 and CDR2 are ENHRY and SYGVKD. There are 14 residues in the CDR3. J was trimmed by 3 bases and V by 6 bases; bases with no gene match: 6. The CDR3 sequence is CAIRPYRGTDTQYF. In DNA, the CDR3 is TGTGCCATCAGACCCTACAGGGGAACAGATACGCAGTATTTT.

This clonotype was picked up a small number of times. The CDR3 bases are TGTGCCAGCAGCACCCACAGAGTTCGCACAGATACGCAGTATTTT. It is translated as CASSTHRVRTDTQYF. V gene TRBV5-5 combines with J gene TRBJ2-3; no clear D gene. Per the germline V gene, CDR1 is SGHKS and CDR2 is YYEKEE (reference sequence). V was clipped by 4 bases and J by 1 base, with 13 bases between them. The CDR3 consists of 15 residues.

The rearrangement links TRBV6-5 to TRBJ1-5; possible D gene TRBD1, 5 bases. CDR3 length equals 14 residues. V lost 5 bases and J 6 bases, leaving 14 bases between the germline ends. In germline, CDR1 is MNHEY, CDR2 SVGAGI. The CDR3 loop reads CASSRDQTRQPQHF. The CDR3 DNA sequence: TGTGCCAGCAGTAGGGACCAGACCCGTCAGCCCCAGCATTTT.

A few counts support this clonotype. The V call is TRBV7-2, the J call TRBJ2-1; the D gene is possibly TRBD1 (5 bases). The CDR3 runs to 14 residues. Germline CDR1 SGHTA, CDR2 FQGNSA. The V gene lost 7 bases and the J gene lost 5 bases, with 15 bases spanning the gap. The CDR3, as DNA: TGTGCCAGCACCGAGTCTAGGGGCCACAATGAGCAGTTCTTC. Encoded protein: CASTESRGHNEQFF.

The chain couples TRBV7-2 to TRBJ2-3; perhaps TRBD2 as D (7 bases). The CDR3 is 17 residues long. V was trimmed by 2 bases and J by 0 bases, leaving 15 bases between them. Germline CDR1 is SGHTA and CDR2 is FQGNSA. The CDR3 DNA reads TGTGCCAGCAGCTTACGCCCCGAGGGGGGGAGCACAGATACGCAGTATTTT. Encoded protein: CASSLRPEGGSTDTQYF.

The chain employs TRBV7-9 and TRBJ1-5; 7 bases align to TRBD1. V was pared by 5 bases and J by 7 bases, with 14 bases of the junction left unmatched. The CDR3 extends over 16 amino acids. In germline, CDR1 is SEHNR, CDR2 FQNEAQ (reference sequence). The DNA of the CDR3 is TGTGCCAGCAGCCCAGTGGGGGAGACAGGGTGGCAGCCCCAGCATTTT. Translating it yields CASSPVGETGWQPQHF.

The V gene is TRBV12-3 or TRBV12-4, the J gene TRBJ2-6; 8 positions agree with TRBD1. CDR3 length: 16 residues. V lost 1 base and J lost 4; bases outside the gene matches: 3. The CDR3 coding sequence is TGTGCCAGCAGTTTAGAGGACAGGGTGGGGGCCAACGTCCTGACTTTC. It is translated as CASSLEDRVGANVLTF.

The chain uses TRBV15 and TRBJ2-7, with a possible D match to TRBD1 (5 bases). Trimming removed 0 bases from V and 4 bases from J, with 13 bases in between. Germline CDR1 LNHNV, CDR2 YYDKDF (reference sequence). The CDR3 is 15 residues long. The CDR3 nucleotides read TGTGCCACCAGCAGAGAGGGGCAGGGTGAATACGAGCAGTACGTC. This codes for CATSREGQGEYEQYV.

This clonotype was picked up many times. This rearrangement joins TRBV4-3 to TRBJ1-3; D not certain. Per germline, CDR1 LGHNA and CDR2 YSLEER. V was trimmed by 1 base and J by 2 bases, leaving 3 bases between them. This CDR3 region has 13 residues. The CDR3 sequence is CASSQGPGNTIYF. The CDR3, as DNA: TGCGCCAGCAGCCAAGGTCCTGGAAACACCATATATTTT.

This clonotype was counted only a few times. The chain links TRBV28 to TRBJ2-5; TRBD1 is a possible D gene (5 bases). Trimming shortened V by 3 bases and J by 4 bases, and 12 bases separated the two germline ends. CDR1 is MDHEN, CDR2 SYDVKM, per germline. The CDR3 has 14 amino acids. CDR3 in amino acids: CASSFKGYRETQYF. The CDR3 DNA is TGTGCCAGCAGTTTTAAGGGGTACAGAGAGACCCAGTACTTC.

The sample holds one count of this clonotype. The chain uses TRBV2 and TRBJ1-1, with 7 bases identical to TRBD1. CDR3 length: 15 residues. The V gene's germline CDR1 is SNHLY and CDR2 FYNNEI. The ends lost 4 bases at V and 6 bases at J; junction bases unmatched: 11. The CDR3: CASSGPGGSDAEAFF. The CDR3 bases are TGTGCCAGCAGTGGACCAGGGGGATCGGACGCTGAAGCTTTCTTT. Complete variable domain (other parts from reference TRBV2 and TRBJ1-1): EPEVTQTPSHQVTQMGQEVILRCVPISNHLYFYWYRQILGQKVEFLVSFYNNEISEKSEIFDDQFSVERPDGSNFTLKIRSTKLEDSAMYFCASSGPGGSDAEAFFGQGTRLTVV.

The rearrangement joins TRBV7-6 to TRBJ1-6; TRBD1 agrees at 7 bases. The CDR3 length is 14 residues. V was clipped by 4 bases and J by 15 bases; unmatched bases: 12. Germline lookup yields CDR1 SGHVS and CDR2 FNYEAQ. The CDR3 reads CASSWDSPTRLLHF. DNA of the CDR3: TGTGCCAGCAGCTGGGACAGCCCGACTCGGCTCCTCCACTTT.

This clonotype was counted only a few times. The chain joins TRBV19 to TRBJ1-2; TRBD1 aligns across 9 bases. This CDR3 contains 12 residues. The V gene's germline CDR1 is LNHDA and CDR2 SQIVND (reference sequence). V was pared by 8 bases and J by 7 bases, with 5 bases of the junction left unmatched. CDR3 amino acids: CASGTGFRGYTF. CDR3 coding DNA: TGTGCCAGTGGGACAGGGTTTCGTGGCTACACCTTC.

The gene calls are TRBV9 and TRBJ2-1; unclear D gene. Germline CDR1 SGDLS, CDR2 YYNGEE. The CDR3 is made up of 13 amino acids. The V end lost 4 bases, the J end lost 4 bases, and 9 bases lay between the germline ends. Written as DNA, the CDR3 is TGTGCCAGCAGCCCCCAGGAGTACAATGAGCAGTTCTTC. Protein: CASSPQEYNEQFF.

This clonotype showed up just once. The chain carries TRBV7-2 and TRBJ1-6; D is uncertain. V gave up 1 base and J gave up 0 bases, with 7 bases separating them. CDR1 and CDR2 (germline): SGHTA, FQGNSA. This CDR3 spans 16 amino acids. In DNA, the CDR3 is TGTGCCAGCAGCTTAGATCCAGGCTCCTATAATTCACCCCTCCACTTT. Protein product: CASSLDPGSYNSPLHF.

This clonotype was recorded once. This chain connects TRBV4-3 to TRBJ2-5; no reliable D call. The V end lost 4 bases, the J end lost 2 bases, and 20 bases lay between the germline ends. The V gene's germline CDR1 is LGHNA and CDR2 YSLEER. The CDR3 loop spans 17 amino acids. In DNA, the CDR3 is TGCGCCAGCAGCCTCGCCCCCCCGGACCATTATCAAGAGACCCAGTACTTC. Its translation is CASSLAPPDHYQETQYF.